This is a list of T cell receptor beta chains from one sample in a study of graft-versus-host responses after intestinal transplantation. The table came from immunoSEQ multiplex PCR; TCRdb's copy has only in-frame clones and leaves some out. The repertoire holds about 96,000 clones, with around nine tenths as singletons. The antigens these receptors bind are not known. This specimen consisted of unstimulated CD4+ T cells sorted from spleen or lymph node cells, obtained before intestinal transplant. The receptors derive from a human donor who received an intestinal transplant. Both conserved end residues are part of each CDR3. A D gene is named only where the DNA matches it firmly. A row's size may be missing; if present it is once, few, many or a size class.

cdr3_nt cdr3_aa v_call d_call j_call clone_size
TGTGCCTCCTTCATTAACCGACTAGCACAAGAGACCCAGTACTTC CASFINRLAQETQYF TRBV6-1 TRBD2 TRBJ2-5 NA
TGTGCCAGCAGTCTTACCCAGGGTGGCTACACCTTC CASSLTQGGYTF TRBV6-6 NA TRBJ1-2 NA
TGTGCCAGCTCACGGAGTCGACAGGGACCCACTAATGAAAAACTGTTTTTT CASSRSRQGPTNEKLFF TRBV18 TRBD1 TRBJ1-4 NA
TGTGCCAGCAGGAAGGAGGGAAGGTCAGAGACCCAGTACTTC CASRKEGRSETQYF TRBV6-1 NA TRBJ2-5 NA
TGCGCCAGCAGCTTGAAAGCTAGCGGGAGGTCTAACAATGAGCAGTTCTTC CASSLKASGRSNNEQFF TRBV5-1 TRBD2 TRBJ2-1 NA
TGTGCCACCAGGGACAGGGATAGCTCTGGGGCCAACGTCCTGACTTTC CATRDRDSSGANVLTF TRBV5-4 TRBD1 TRBJ2-6 once
TGTGCCTGGAGTGTAGAACAGAACTACGAGCAGTACTTC CAWSVEQNYEQYF TRBV30 NA TRBJ2-7 NA
TGTGCCAGCAGCCTGGGACTAGCCGCTGACAATGAGCAGTTCTTC CASSLGLAADNEQFF TRBV4-2 TRBD2 TRBJ2-1 NA
TGTGCCAGCAGCTTACAAACAGGGTTTGGCTACACCTTC CASSLQTGFGYTF TRBV7-9 NA TRBJ1-2 NA
TGTGCCAGCAGCCGCCCCTGGGGGACTAGCGGGACGGATGAGCAGTTCTTC CASSRPWGTSGTDEQFF TRBV14 TRBD2 TRBJ2-1 NA
TGCGCCAGCAGCTTGGTACACGAGACCCAGTACTTC CASSLVHETQYF TRBV5-1 NA TRBJ2-5 NA
TGTGCCAGCTCACCACCAAATAGCGGGAGTTCTAATGAGCAGTTCTTC CASSPPNSGSSNEQFF TRBV18 TRBD2 TRBJ2-1 NA
TGTGCCAGCAGCTTTATGACTAGCGGGGGCTCCCGCACAGATACGCAGTATTTT CASSFMTSGGSRTDTQYF TRBV7-2 TRBD2 TRBJ2-3 NA
TGTGCCAGCAGCAAAGAGGGGGGGACCCTCTACGAGCAGTACTTC CASSKEGGTLYEQYF TRBV21-1 NA TRBJ2-7 NA
TGTGCCAGCAGCTTCACGGCAGGCTTTGATCAGCCCCAGCATTTT CASSFTAGFDQPQHF TRBV7-2 NA TRBJ1-5 NA
TGTGCCAGCAGTTATAGGCGGGAGGGGACCTACGAGCAGTACTTC CASSYRREGTYEQYF TRBV6-5 TRBD2 TRBJ2-7 NA
TGTGCCAGCTCACCTTACCGCCCGGGACAGAATTCACCCCTCCACTTT CASSPYRPGQNSPLHF TRBV18 TRBD1 TRBJ1-6 NA
TGTGCCAGCAGCCCGACAGGGGCTCAGCCCCAGCATTTT CASSPTGAQPQHF TRBV7-8 TRBD1 TRBJ1-5 NA
TGTGCCAGCAGAAGCATGGGCGAGCCCACAGATACGCAGTATTTT CASRSMGEPTDTQYF TRBV6-5 NA TRBJ2-3 NA
TGTGCCTGGAGTGTAAATAGCGGCTCCTACAATGAGCAGTTCTTC CAWSVNSGSYNEQFF TRBV30 NA TRBJ2-1 NA
TGTGCCAGCAGCTTGAGGACTAGCGGTTTGGAGACCCAGTACTTC CASSLRTSGLETQYF TRBV7-6 TRBD2 TRBJ2-5 NA
TGTGCCAGCAGCTTACCCTATTCACCCCTCCACTTT CASSLPYSPLHF TRBV7-9 NA TRBJ1-6 NA
TGTGCCAGCAGCTTGGGCGGGGCGGGTAGCTCCTACGAGCAGTACTTC CASSLGGAGSSYEQYF TRBV5-4 NA TRBJ2-7 NA
TGCGCCAGCAGCCAAGATTCCAGGGGGCTCAATGAGCAGTTCTTC CASSQDSRGLNEQFF TRBV4-3 TRBD1 TRBJ2-1 NA
TGTGCCAGCAGTGAACCGTTGGCCCCTAATGAAAAACTGTTTTTT CASSEPLAPNEKLFF TRBV6-1 NA TRBJ1-4 NA
TGTGCCATCAGTGAGTTGGGGACAGAAGAGACCCAGTACTTC CAISELGTEETQYF TRBV10-3 TRBD1 TRBJ2-5 NA
TGTGCCAGCTCACCACGGCGGCAGGGGGCGGGTTCACCCCTCCACTTT CASSPRRQGAGSPLHF TRBV18 TRBD1 TRBJ1-6 NA
TGTGCCAGCAGCACGGGACAGTTCAGGGGCAATGAGCAGTTCTTC CASSTGQFRGNEQFF TRBV7-9 TRBD1 TRBJ2-1 NA
TGTGCCAGCAGCCCCCTCGGGGTTGCAACTAATGAAAAACTGTTTTTT CASSPLGVATNEKLFF TRBV14 NA TRBJ1-4 once
TGTGCCAGCAGCTTATCTAGCGGGGGTTACAATGAGCAGTTCTTC CASSLSSGGYNEQFF TRBV7-2 TRBD2 TRBJ2-1 NA
TGTGCCAGCAGTTTCGACGGGAAGTACGGACTAGCGGTCTACAATGAGCAGTTCTTC CASSFDGKYGLAVYNEQFF TRBV28 TRBD2 TRBJ2-1 NA
TGCGCCAGCAGCTTGGACAGGGGAGATACCGGGGAGCTGTTTTTT CASSLDRGDTGELFF TRBV5-1 TRBD1 TRBJ2-2 NA
TGTGCCAGCAGCACACAGGGCGCGGGCACTGAAGCTTTCTTT CASSTQGAGTEAFF TRBV7-2 NA TRBJ1-1 NA
TGTGCCAGCAGACAACTAGCGGGAGGCCCAGATACGCAGTATTTT CASRQLAGGPDTQYF TRBV6-1 TRBD2 TRBJ2-3 NA
TGTGCCAGTAGTAGCCGGGACAGGGACGGTGAGACCAAAAACATTCAGTACTTC CASSSRDRDGETKNIQYF TRBV19 TRBD1 TRBJ2-4 once
TGTGCCAGCAGCCGCGGGGGGGCCGTGACCCAGTACTTC CASSRGGAVTQYF TRBV7-9 TRBD2 TRBJ2-5 NA
TGCGCCAGCAGCCAAGGATACGGGACAGGGAGGTATGGCTACACCTTC CASSQGYGTGRYGYTF TRBV4-1 TRBD1 TRBJ1-2 NA
TGTGCCAGCAGCCAAGATCCGGGTTCTCTCTACGAGCAGTACTTC CASSQDPGSLYEQYF TRBV4-2 NA TRBJ2-7 NA
TGTGCCTGGATGGGGGGGCAGTTAAGGGTCAACACTGAAGCTTTCTTT CAWMGGQLRVNTEAFF TRBV30 NA TRBJ1-1 NA
TGTGCCAGCAGTGATACTAGGGACGAGCAGTACTTC CASSDTRDEQYF TRBV7-8 NA TRBJ2-7 NA
TGTGCCAGCAGCCAAGATAGGGGGACAGGTGGGGGGAGGAACACCATATATTTT CASSQDRGTGGGRNTIYF TRBV4-2 TRBD1 TRBJ1-3 NA
TGTGCCAGCAGTTACGGACTCAGGTACGAGCAGTACTTC CASSYGLRYEQYF TRBV6-5 NA TRBJ2-7 NA
TGTGCCAGCAGCTTAACAGGCCAGATGAACACTGAAGCTTTCTTT CASSLTGQMNTEAFF TRBV11-2 NA TRBJ1-1 NA
TGTGCCTGGAGTAAAATTTGGAGTGGCTCTGGAAACACCATATATTTT CAWSKIWSGSGNTIYF TRBV30 NA TRBJ1-3 NA
TGTGCCAGCAGCTTGGCGGACAGACTGAACACTGAAGCTTTCTTT CASSLADRLNTEAFF TRBV5-4 NA TRBJ1-1 NA